This T cell receptor (beta chain) was profiled in a study of CD4 T cells in relation to SARS-CoV-2 and coronaviruses. About the study: The negative reference was HIV-1 Nef peptide pool or peptide-free culture. Broader study findings: SARS-CoV-2-driven expansion was significantly weaker in crossreactive than monoreactive clones.

CDR1 and CDR2 (germline): MDHEN, SYDVKM. V gave up 1 base and J gave up 1 base, with 7 bases separating them. There are 14 residues in the CDR3. Concerning this clone itself: Its target is not known.

Profiled with immunoSEQ multiplex PCR; TCRdb holds only in-frame clones, not every one. The table has 15,000 to 20,000 clones, roughly 74% seen once; the top ten hold around 15%. Before the COVID-19 pandemic, during about 2010-2018, CD4+ T cells were taken from unexposed donors. The cells were cultured for about ten days before CD4+ T cells were isolated. Cells permitting, SARS-CoV-2 S/N and four cold-coronavirus spikes were tested on unexposed-donor CD4+ T cells. Around 2 million PBMCs per well were cultured with about 9.8 IU/ml IL-2. J is TRBJ2-5 and V is TRBV28; D gene uncertain. The clonotype comes from a human donor in good health. The specimen sequenced was CD4+ T cells from PBMCs, cultured in vitro. In nucleotides, the CDR3 is TGTGCCAGCAGTTTATCGGACGGCCAAGAGACCCAGTACTTC. Protein: CASSLSDGQETQYF.